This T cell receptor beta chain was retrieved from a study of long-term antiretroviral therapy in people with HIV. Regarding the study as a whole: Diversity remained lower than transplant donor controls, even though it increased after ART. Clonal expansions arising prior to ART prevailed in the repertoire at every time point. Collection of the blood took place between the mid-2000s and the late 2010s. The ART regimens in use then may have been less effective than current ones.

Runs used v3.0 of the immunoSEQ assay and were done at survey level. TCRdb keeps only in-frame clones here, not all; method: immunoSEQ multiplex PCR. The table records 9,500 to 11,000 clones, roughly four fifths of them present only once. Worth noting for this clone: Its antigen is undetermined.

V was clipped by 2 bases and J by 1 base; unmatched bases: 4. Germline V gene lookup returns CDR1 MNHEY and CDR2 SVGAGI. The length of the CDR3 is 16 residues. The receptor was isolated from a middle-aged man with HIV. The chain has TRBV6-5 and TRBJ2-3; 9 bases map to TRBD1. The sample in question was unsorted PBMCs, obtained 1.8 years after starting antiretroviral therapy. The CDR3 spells CASSYRDRAGTDTQYF. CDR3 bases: TGTGCCAGCAGTTACCGGGACAGGGCCGGCACAGATACGCAGTATTTT.